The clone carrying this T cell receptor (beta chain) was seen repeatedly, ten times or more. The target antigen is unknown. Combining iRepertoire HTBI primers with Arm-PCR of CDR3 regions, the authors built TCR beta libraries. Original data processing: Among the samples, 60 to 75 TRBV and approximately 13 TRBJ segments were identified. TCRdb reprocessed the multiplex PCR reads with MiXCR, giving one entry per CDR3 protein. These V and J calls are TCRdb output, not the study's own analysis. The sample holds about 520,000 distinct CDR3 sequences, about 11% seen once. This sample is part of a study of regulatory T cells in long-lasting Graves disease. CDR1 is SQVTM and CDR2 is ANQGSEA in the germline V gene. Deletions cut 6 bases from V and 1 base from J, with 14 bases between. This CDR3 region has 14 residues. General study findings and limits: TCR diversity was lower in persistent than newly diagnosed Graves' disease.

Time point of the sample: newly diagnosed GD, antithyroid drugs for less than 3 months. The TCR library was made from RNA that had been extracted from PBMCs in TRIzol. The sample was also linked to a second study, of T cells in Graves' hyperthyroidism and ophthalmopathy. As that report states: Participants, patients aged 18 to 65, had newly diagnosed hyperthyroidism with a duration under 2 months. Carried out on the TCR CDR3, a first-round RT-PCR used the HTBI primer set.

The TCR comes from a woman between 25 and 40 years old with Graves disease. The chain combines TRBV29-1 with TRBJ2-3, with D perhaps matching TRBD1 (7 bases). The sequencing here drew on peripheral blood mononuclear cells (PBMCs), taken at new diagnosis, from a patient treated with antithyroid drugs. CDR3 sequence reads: CSVADREGTDTQYF. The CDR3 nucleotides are TGCAGCGTCGCTGACAGGGAGGGCACAGATACGCAGTATTTT.